These 18 T cell receptor beta chains share one sample of origin, sequenced in a study of neurological immune-mediated disorders. TCRdb called the 5' RACE reads again in MiXCR, with one record for every CDR3 protein. The data contain tens of thousands of distinct CDR3 sequences, 3.8% of them seen just once; the ten biggest clones take up around 2%. Sequences were obtained from PBMCs. The receptors come from a man under 40 with multiple sclerosis.

This clonotype appeared many times. The chain uses TRBV12-3 or TRBV12-4 and TRBJ1-5; tentative D call: TRBD1 (5 bases). The CDR3 consists of 13 residues. Trimming shortened V by 3 bases and J by 7 bases, and 10 bases separated the two germline ends. The CDR3 sequence is CASSFGGGQPQHF. The CDR3 DNA reads TGTGCCAGCAGTTTTGGGGGAGGGCAGCCCCAGCATTTT.

This clonotype was counted many times. V usage is TRBV5-5 and J usage is TRBJ1-5; D might be TRBD1 (5 bases). The CDR3 totals 16 residues. Germline V gene data show CDR1 as SGHKS and CDR2 as YYEKEE (reference sequence). V was pared by 4 bases and J by 3 bases, with 17 bases between. This chain's CDR3 is CASSPVGQGDNQPQHF. Written as DNA, the CDR3 is TGTGCCAGCAGCCCGGTGGGGCAGGGAGACAATCAGCCCCAGCATTTT.

The DNA of the CDR3 is TGTGCCAGCAGCCCTACCCCTCTCTACGAGCAGTACTTC. This translates into CASSPTPLYEQYF. V gene TRBV11-2 combines with J gene TRBJ2-7; D remains ambiguous. Germline V gene sequence: CDR1 SGHAT, CDR2 FQNNGV. Trimming shortened V by 5 bases and J by 3 bases, and 11 bases separated the two germline ends. The CDR3 loop spans 13 amino acids.

This clonotype was seen repeatedly, ten times or more. The rearrangement joins TRBV5-6 to TRBJ2-2, with a weak D call TRBD2 (5 bases). Germline V gives CDR1 SGHDT, CDR2 YYEEEE. The CDR3 is made up of 14 amino acids. V lost 5 bases, J lost 5 bases, and 13 bases lay in between. CDR3: CASRWTTGTGELFF. The CDR3 DNA reads TGTGCCAGCAGATGGACCACGGGGACCGGGGAGCTGTTTTTT.

The sample holds many counts of this clonotype. This sequence joins TRBV25-1 and TRBJ2-5; TRBD2 agrees at 9 bases. The CDR3 runs to 15 residues. CDR1 and CDR2 (germline): MGHDK, SYGVNS. V shed 2 bases, J shed 1 base, and the junction held 2 bases outside the gene matches. This CDR3 reads CASSETTSGQETQYF. The CDR3 nucleotides are TGTGCCAGCAGTGAAACGACTAGCGGCCAAGAGACCCAGTACTTC.

V gene TRBV10-3 combines with J gene TRBJ2-2; D is possibly TRBD1 (6 bases). V was shortened by 2 bases and J by 0 bases, with 7 bases between the two germline ends. Germline assignment: CDR1 ENHRY and CDR2 SYGVKD. The length of the CDR3 is 15 residues. CDR3 sequence: CAISENRANTGELFF. CDR3 sequence (DNA): TGTGCCATCAGTGAGAACAGGGCGAACACCGGGGAGCTGTTTTTT.

V gene TRBV4-3 combines with J gene TRBJ1-2, with D possibly TRBD1 on 5 matching bases. The CDR3 has 16 amino acids. Germline V gene lookup returns CDR1 LGHNA and CDR2 YSLEER. The V and J ends lost 0 bases and 4 bases respectively, with 15 bases between them. For the CDR3, the DNA is TGCGCCAGCAGCCAAGAGGCAGGAGGGGTGGGCTATGGCTACACCTTC. Encoded protein: CASSQEAGGVGYGYTF.

This clonotype was detected ten times or more. The V call is TRBV5-1, the J call TRBJ1-1; D gene unclear. Germline CDR1 and CDR2: SGHRS and YFSETQ. This CDR3 is 14 amino acids long. Trimming removed 5 bases from V and 0 bases from J, with 11 bases in between. The CDR3 loop reads CASRMAILNTEAFF. CDR3 bases: TGCGCCAGCAGAATGGCCATCCTGAACACTGAAGCTTTCTTT.

This clonotype has at least ten counts. This rearrangement joins TRBV20-1 to TRBJ1-1; D gene unclear. V was cut by 5 bases and J by 4 bases, with 14 bases left in between. Germline V gene lookup returns CDR1 DFQATT and CDR2 SNEGSKA (reference sequence). CDR3 size: 13 residues. CDR3: CSAPTPLGTEAFF. CDR3 nucleotides: TGCAGTGCTCCAACTCCCCTGGGCACTGAAGCTTTCTTT.

Ten or more counts support this clonotype. This chain connects TRBV7-9 to TRBJ1-2; D gene unclear. This CDR3 is built from 14 residues. Germline loops: CDR1 SEHNR, CDR2 FQNEAQ (reference sequence). V was trimmed by 5 bases and J by 5 bases, leaving 15 bases between them. CDR3 sequence (DNA): TGTGCCAGCAGCCCCGAGGTCCGACCGTATGGCTACACCTTC. This translates into CASSPEVRPYGYTF.

In its sample, this clonotype was seen a few times. The rearrangement links TRBV5-1 to TRBJ2-3; D is unresolved. The CDR3 is 14 amino acids. CDR1 SGHRS and CDR2 YFSETQ come from the germline V gene. V was shortened by 0 bases and J by 6 bases, with 11 bases between the two germline ends. CDR3 nucleotide sequence: TGCGCCAGCAGCTTGGTGCCGGCAGAGGATACGCAGTATTTT. Its protein product is CASSLVPAEDTQYF.

The table lists this clonotype with a few counts. The chain carries TRBV20-1 and TRBJ2-5, with D possibly TRBD2 on 6 matching bases. The CDR3 contains 14 residues. Germline lookup yields CDR1 DFQATT and CDR2 SNEGSKA (reference sequence). The V end was cut by 0 bases, the J end by 2 bases, with 10 bases between. The CDR3 nucleotides are TGCAGTGCTAGAGATGCACTAGCTCAAGAGACCCAGTACTTC. It translates to CSARDALAQETQYF.

This chain joins TRBV5-1 and TRBJ1-2; the D is unclear. The CDR3 runs to 14 residues. Germline V gene data show CDR1 as SGHRS and CDR2 as YFSETQ. V gave up 1 base and J gave up 7 bases, with 14 bases separating them. The CDR3 DNA reads as TGCGCCAGCAGCTTGTCGTCGGGTGGAAGTGGCTACACCTTC. Protein: CASSLSSGGSGYTF.

The chain combines TRBV6-5 with TRBJ1-4; D uncertain. The CDR3 is made up of 14 amino acids. Looked up from germline, CDR1 is MNHEY and CDR2 is SVGAGI. V shed 2 bases and J shed 5 bases, with 9 bases lying between them. CDR3 residues: CASSYRAFNEKLFF. For the CDR3, the DNA is TGTGCCAGCAGTTACCGGGCTTTCAATGAAAAACTGTTTTTT.

There are many counts of this clonotype. The chain employs TRBV5-5 and TRBJ2-2; D is unclear. CDR1 is SGHKS, CDR2 YYEKEE, per germline (reference sequence). The CDR3 runs to 15 residues. The V gene lost 4 bases and the J gene lost 4 bases, with 14 bases spanning the gap. The CDR3: CASSVNVDATGELFF. As DNA, the CDR3 is TGTGCCAGCAGCGTAAACGTGGACGCCACCGGGGAGCTGTTTTTT.

This clonotype was observed many times. The rearrangement links TRBV6-2 or TRBV6-3 to TRBJ2-5, with no clear D. The ends were cut back, 4 bases at V and 7 bases at J, with 19 bases in the middle. The CDR3 sequence is 15 residues long. CDR1 is MNHEY, CDR2 SVGEGT, per germline. The CDR3: CASSSGGSTLVTQYF. In DNA, the CDR3 is TGTGCCAGCAGTTCCGGTGGAAGCACGCTGGTGACCCAGTACTTC.

This clonotype has at least ten counts. The chain employs TRBV11-2 and TRBJ2-2; perhaps TRBD1 as D (5 bases). V lost 7 bases, J lost 4 bases, and 13 bases lay in between. The CDR3 has 14 amino acids. Germline assignment: CDR1 SGHAT and CDR2 FQNNGV. CDR3 nucleotide sequence: TGTGCCAGCACAATCTCAGGGCCCACCGGGGAGCTGTTTTTT. Its translation is CASTISGPTGELFF.

The chain couples TRBV20-1 to TRBJ2-5; 8 bases align to TRBD1. CDR1 is DFQATT, CDR2 SNEGSKA, per germline (reference sequence). The CDR3 has 14 residues. V was clipped by 5 bases and J by 2 bases; unmatched bases: 7. The CDR3 DNA reads TGCAGTGCTCAACAGGGGGATTGGCAAGAGACCCAGTACTTC. This codes for CSAQQGDWQETQYF.